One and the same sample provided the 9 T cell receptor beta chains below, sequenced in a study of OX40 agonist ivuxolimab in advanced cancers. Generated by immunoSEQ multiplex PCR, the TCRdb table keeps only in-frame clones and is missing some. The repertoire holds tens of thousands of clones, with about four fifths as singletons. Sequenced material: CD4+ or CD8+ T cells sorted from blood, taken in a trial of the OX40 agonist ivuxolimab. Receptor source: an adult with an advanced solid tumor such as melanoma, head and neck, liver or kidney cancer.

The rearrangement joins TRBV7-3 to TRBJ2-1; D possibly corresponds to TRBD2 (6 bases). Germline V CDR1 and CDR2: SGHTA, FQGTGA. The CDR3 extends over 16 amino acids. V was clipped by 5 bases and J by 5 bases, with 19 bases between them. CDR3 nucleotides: TGTGCCAGCAGCCTTCGGGGGTCCAGCTCAAACAATGAGCAGTTCTTC. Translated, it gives CASSLRGSSSNNEQFF.

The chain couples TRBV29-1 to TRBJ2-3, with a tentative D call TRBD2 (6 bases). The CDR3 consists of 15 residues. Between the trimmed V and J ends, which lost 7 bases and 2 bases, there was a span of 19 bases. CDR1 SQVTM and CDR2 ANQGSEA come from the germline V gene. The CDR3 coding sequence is TGCAGCGGCACCGGGACTCAAACCATCACAGATACGCAGTATTTT. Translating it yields CSGTGTQTITDTQYF.

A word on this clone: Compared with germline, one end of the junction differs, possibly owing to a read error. CDR3 residues: CASRHSLGRTEIF. The CDR3 nucleotides are TGTGCCAGCAGACATTCTTTGGGGAGAACAGAAATCTTC. The chain links TRBV7-8 to TRBJ2-1; a weak D match, TRBD2 (5 bases). This CDR3 region has 13 residues. CDR1 and CDR2 (germline): SGHVS, FQNEAQ.

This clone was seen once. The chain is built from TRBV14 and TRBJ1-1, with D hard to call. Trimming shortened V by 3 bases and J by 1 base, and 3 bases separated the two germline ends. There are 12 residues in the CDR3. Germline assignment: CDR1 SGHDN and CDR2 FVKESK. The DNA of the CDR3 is TGTGCCAGCAGCCACAGGAACACTGAAGCTTTCTTT. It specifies CASSHRNTEAFF. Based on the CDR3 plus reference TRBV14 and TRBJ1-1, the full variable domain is EAGVTQFPSHSVIEKGQTVTLRCDPISGHDNLYWYRRVMGKEIKFLLHFVKESKQDESGMPNNRFLAERTGGTYSTLKVQPAELEDSGVYFCASSHRNTEAFFGQGTRLTVV.

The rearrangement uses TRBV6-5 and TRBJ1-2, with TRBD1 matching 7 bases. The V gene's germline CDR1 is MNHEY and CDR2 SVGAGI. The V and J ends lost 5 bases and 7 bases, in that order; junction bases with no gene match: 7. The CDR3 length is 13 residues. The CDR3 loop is CASSNPGQSGYTF. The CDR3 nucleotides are TGTGCCAGCAGTAATCCGGGACAGTCTGGCTACACCTTC.

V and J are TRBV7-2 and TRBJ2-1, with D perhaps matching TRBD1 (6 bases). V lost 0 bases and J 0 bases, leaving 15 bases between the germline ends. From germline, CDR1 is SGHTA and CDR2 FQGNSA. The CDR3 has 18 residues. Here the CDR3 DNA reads TGTGCCAGCAGCTTAGCCCTACCACAGGGTCTCTCCTACAATGAGCAGTTCTTC. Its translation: CASSLALPQGLSYNEQFF.

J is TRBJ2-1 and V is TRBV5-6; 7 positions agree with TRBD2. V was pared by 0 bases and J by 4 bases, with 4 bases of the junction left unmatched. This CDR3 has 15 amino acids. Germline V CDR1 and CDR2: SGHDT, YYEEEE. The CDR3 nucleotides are TGTGCCAGCAGCTTGGCCCAGCGGGGTTACAATGAGCAGTTCTTC. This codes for CASSLAQRGYNEQFF.

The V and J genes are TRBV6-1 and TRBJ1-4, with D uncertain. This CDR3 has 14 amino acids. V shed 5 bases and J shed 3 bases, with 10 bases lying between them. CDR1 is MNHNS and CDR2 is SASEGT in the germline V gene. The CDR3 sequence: CASSRARANEKLFF. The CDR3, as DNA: TGTGCCAGCAGTCGGGCGAGGGCTAATGAAAAACTGTTTTTT.

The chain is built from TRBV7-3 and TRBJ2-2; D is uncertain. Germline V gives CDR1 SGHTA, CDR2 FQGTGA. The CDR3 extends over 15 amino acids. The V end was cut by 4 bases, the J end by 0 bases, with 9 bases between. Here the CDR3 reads CASSSGSTNTGELFF. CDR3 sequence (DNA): TGTGCCAGCAGCTCTGGGTCCACGAACACCGGGGAGCTGTTTTTT. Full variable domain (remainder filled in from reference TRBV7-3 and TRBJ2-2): GAGVSQTPSNKVTEKGKYVELRCDPISGHTALYWYRQSLGQGPEFLIYFQGTGAADDSGLPNDRFFAVRPEGSVSTLKIQRTERGDSAVYLCASSSGSTNTGELFFGEGSRLTVL.